What follows are 10 T cell receptor beta chains derived from one specimen sequenced in a study of blood T cell repertoires in COVID-19. The data were produced by immunoSEQ multiplex PCR, yet TCRdb's version contains in-frame clones alone and is incomplete. The sample yields 55,000 to 75,000 clones, around 87% seen once. Sequences were obtained from peripheral blood. The receptor set was obtained from a man in his fifties or sixties with active COVID-19.

The J gene is TRBJ1-2, the V gene TRBV28; 9 nucleotides agree with TRBD1. J was trimmed by 5 bases and V by 7 bases; bases with no gene match: 8. The CDR3 contains 14 residues. Germline V lookup: CDR1 MDHEN, CDR2 SYDVKM. This chain's CDR3 is CASTVQGALYGYTF. The CDR3 coding sequence is TGTGCCAGCACAGTACAGGGGGCGCTTTATGGCTACACCTTC.

V usage is TRBV12-3 or TRBV12-4 and J usage is TRBJ2-5; 7 bases match TRBD1. The trim removed 11 bases at V and 2 bases at J, leaving 8 bases unmatched. The CDR3 is 13 residues long. The CDR3 DNA is TGTGCCGGAAACAGACAGGGTCAAGAGACCCAGTACTTC. Its protein is CAGNRQGQETQYF.

The chain joins TRBV6-5 to TRBJ2-3, with D perhaps TRBD1 (6 bases). Germline values: CDR1 MNHEY, CDR2 SVGAGI. Trimming left V 4 bases short and J 8 bases short, with 13 bases between. This CDR3 comprises 13 residues. This CDR3 reads CASSSPGHGTQYF. The DNA of the CDR3 is TGTGCCAGCAGTTCCCCGGGACATGGTACGCAGTATTTT.

This clone came up once. The chain couples TRBV12-2 to TRBJ2-1; the DNA was not used to check the table's D call, TRBD2. TRBV12-2 is a known pseudogene. The CDR3 covers 14 residues. In DNA form, the CDR3 reads TGTGCAAGTCGCTGGTTGAACCGGGGTCATGAGCAGTTCTTC. Amino acids: CASRWLNRGHEQFF.

This chain uses TRBV6-2 or TRBV6-3 with TRBJ1-2, with D maybe TRBD1 (5 bases). The CDR3 loop spans 15 amino acids. Germline loops: CDR1 MNHEY, CDR2 SVGEGT. Trimming pared 6 bases from V and 1 base from J, leaving 15 bases between. The CDR3 coding sequence is TGTGCCAGCAGCCGGACATATGGGGATAACTATGGCTACACCTTC. Its protein is CASSRTYGDNYGYTF.

V and J are TRBV7-2 and TRBJ2-5; D is possibly TRBD1 (5 bases). V lost 5 bases and J lost 5, with 12 bases in between. The CDR3 runs 13 residues. Germline CDR1 is SGHTA and CDR2 is FQGNSA. The CDR3 DNA is TGTGCCAGCAGCCGACAGTCAAGGGAGACCCAGTACTTC. Amino acid sequence: CASSRQSRETQYF.

V is TRBV28 and J is TRBJ2-4; 10 bases agree with TRBD2. The germline V gene encodes CDR1 MDHEN and CDR2 SYDVKM. The CDR3 consists of 20 residues. Trimming took 6 bases from V and 0 from J; bases not matched to a gene: 17. CDR3 sequence reads: CASSPGGPTSGLLAKNIQYF. In DNA, the CDR3 is TGTGCCAGCAGCCCCGGGGGACCGACTAGCGGGTTACTAGCCAAAAACATTCAGTACTTC.

V gene TRBV29-1 combines with J gene TRBJ1-2; the match to TRBD1 covers 11 bases. This CDR3 contains 14 residues. Germline CDR1 reads SQVTM; CDR2 reads ANQGSEA. With V trimmed by 8 bases and J by 1 base, 6 bases remained unmatched. CDR3 sequence (DNA): TGCAGCATTCAGGACAGGGGGCGTAACTATGGCTACACCTTC. This translates into CSIQDRGRNYGYTF.

V is TRBV28 and J is TRBJ2-7; TRBD1 matches at 9 bases. CDR3 length equals 14 residues. Germline CDR1 reads MDHEN; CDR2 reads SYDVKM. V dropped 5 bases and J dropped 3; count of bases not matched to a gene: 5. The CDR3 DNA reads TGTGCCAGCAGTCCGACAGGGGGAGGCTACGAGCAGTACTTC. This encodes CASSPTGGGYEQYF.

The rearrangement uses TRBV7-8 and TRBJ2-1; 11 nucleotides align to TRBD2. Germline trimming cut 5 bases from V and 11 bases from J; bases unmatched to any gene: 11. Germline CDR1 is SGHVS and CDR2 is FQNEAQ. The length of the CDR3 is 15 residues. CDR3 nucleotides: TGTGCCAGCAGCCCAACGTGGCTAGCGGGGGGTAAGCAGTTCTTC. This codes for CASSPTWLAGGKQFF.